The 27 T cell receptor beta chains presented below share a single source sample, sequenced in a study of HIV-infected patients and healthy controls (dated by TCRdb to the mid-2010s). Libraries were constructed by 5' RACE. The run used an Illumina MiSeq. The public reads were reanalyzed by TCRdb: fastp trimming at Q25, MiXCR alignment, in-frame beta chains only. Identical CDR3 protein sequences are pooled into one entry, listed with their most common genes and DNA. The table for this sample lists some 20,000 distinct CDR3 sequences; less than 20% of them were counted only once. The ten most abundant clones make up approximately 31% of the sample. Source material: CD8+ T cells from blood. The receptors derive from a human donor in good health.

This clonotype has a count of ten or more. CDR3 nucleotide sequence: TGCAGTGCTAGGAAGGACAGGGACTGGGTTCAGCCCCAGCATTTT. Amino acid sequence: CSARKDRDWVQPQHF. The chain combines TRBV20-1 with TRBJ1-5, with 8 bases identical to TRBD1. The germline gives CDR1 DFQATT, CDR2 SNEGSKA (reference sequence). CDR3 size: 15 residues. V lost 3 bases, J lost 6 bases, and 10 bases stayed unmatched.

This clonotype was observed a few times. This rearrangement joins TRBV6-5 to TRBJ1-2, with a tentative D call TRBD1 (5 bases). The CDR3 extends over 15 amino acids. Trimming took off 0 bases at V and 4 bases at J, with 12 bases between the two ends. Germline-derived CDR1 and CDR2 are MNHEY and SVGAGI. CDR3 coding DNA: TGTGCCAGCAGTTACTCGCGGGGGGATGTCTATGGCTACACCTTC. This gives the protein CASSYSRGDVYGYTF.

This clonotype was detected only a few times. The chain joins TRBV7-9 to TRBJ2-7, with 7 bases matching TRBD2. Looked up from germline, CDR1 is SEHNR and CDR2 is FQNEAQ (reference sequence). Trimming cost V 4 bases and J 7 bases; bases outside gene matches: 7. CDR3 length equals 13 residues. CDR3 sequence reads: CASSSPGGGEQYF. The CDR3 DNA is TGTGCCAGCAGCTCCCCGGGAGGAGGAGAGCAGTACTTC.

This clonotype was seen ten or more times. The chain couples TRBV11-2 to TRBJ1-1; 8 positions agree with TRBD1. The length of the CDR3 is 16 residues. CDR1 SGHAT and CDR2 FQNNGV come from the germline V gene. V was clipped by 1 base and J by 10 bases; unmatched bases: 14. The CDR3 bases are TGTGCCAGCAGCTTAGGGACAGGGTGGGCTGGTATTGTAGCTTTCTTT. This encodes CASSLGTGWAGIVAFF.

This sequence joins TRBV12-3 or TRBV12-4 and TRBJ1-2; 9 bases map to TRBD1. Unmatched junction bases numbered 5, after V lost 6 bases and J lost 3 bases. This CDR3 region has 14 residues. The CDR3 protein is CASSQDRGDYGYTF. The CDR3 nucleotides read TGTGCCAGCAGCCAGGACAGGGGTGACTATGGCTACACCTTC.

The chain is built from TRBV4-1 and TRBJ2-3; tentatively, D is TRBD2 (5 bases). V was trimmed by 0 bases and J by 6 bases, leaving 13 bases between them. The CDR3 contains 15 residues. Germline CDR1 and CDR2: MGHRA and YSYEKL. The CDR3 is CASSQDDSGWDTQYF. The CDR3 nucleotides read TGCGCCAGCAGCCAAGATGATTCGGGGTGGGATACGCAGTATTTT.

This clonotype was seen repeatedly, ten times or more. The chain links TRBV6-2 or TRBV6-3 to TRBJ1-2, with 8 bases matching TRBD1. CDR3 size: 14 residues. J gave up 2 bases and V 7 bases, and 6 bases lay outside the gene matches. Germline V gene lookup returns CDR1 MNHEY and CDR2 SVGEGT. The CDR3 protein is CASKSTGANYGYTF. CDR3 sequence (DNA): TGTGCCAGCAAATCGACAGGGGCCAACTATGGCTACACCTTC.

This chain connects TRBV13 to TRBJ2-3; D gene uncertain. CDR1 and CDR2 from the germline V gene are PRHDT and FYEKMQ (reference sequence). CDR3 length: 14 residues. Trimming removed 6 bases at V and 8 bases at J, with 18 bases between. The CDR3 region has the DNA TGTGCCAGCAGTTCCGGACCCGGCGGCGTTACGCAGTATTTT. Protein: CASSSGPGGVTQYF.

This clonotype was counted at least ten times. The rearrangement joins TRBV7-9 to TRBJ2-2; 10 nucleotides line up with TRBD1. CDR3 length: 16 residues. The V gene end was trimmed by 5 bases and the J gene end by 5 bases; junction bases not matched to a gene: 8. Germline V gene sequence: CDR1 SEHNR, CDR2 FQNEAQ (reference sequence). The CDR3 is CASSDPGQGLTGELFF. The CDR3 DNA follows: TGTGCCAGCAGCGACCCGGGACAGGGGTTAACCGGGGAGCTGTTTTTT.

The genes are TRBV27 and TRBJ2-7, with unresolved D. Trimming removed 6 bases from V and 5 bases from J, with 17 bases in between. The CDR3 contains 14 residues. Germline V lookup: CDR1 MNHEY, CDR2 SMNVEV (reference sequence). The CDR3 DNA sequence: TGTGCCAGCAGCTCCATTCTAGAGCCCCACGAGCAGTACTTC. It yields the protein CASSSILEPHEQYF.

V gene TRBV27 combines with J gene TRBJ2-1; D may be TRBD2 (6 bases). CDR3 size: 14 residues. The germline V gene encodes CDR1 MNHEY and CDR2 SMNVEV (reference sequence). Trimming cost V 3 bases and J 7 bases, with 13 bases left between them. CDR3 loop: CASSFTGRGNEQFF. The CDR3 nucleotides read TGTGCCAGCAGTTTTACGGGTCGGGGGAATGAGCAGTTCTTC.

This chain joins TRBV29-1 and TRBJ2-2; D is undetermined. Trimming removed 8 bases at V and 7 bases at J, with 17 bases between. This CDR3 region has 13 residues. The V gene's germline CDR1 is SQVTM and CDR2 ANQGSEA. The CDR3 region is CSLRTDMGGELFF. CDR3 coding DNA: TGCAGCCTTAGGACCGATATGGGCGGGGAGCTGTTTTTT.

The genes are TRBV6-2 or TRBV6-3 and TRBJ2-1, with TRBD1 matching over 9 bases. This CDR3 has 14 amino acids. Germline values: CDR1 MNHEY, CDR2 SVGEGT. The junction had 9 bases not matched to a gene; V was cut back by 8 bases and J by 7 bases. In DNA form, the CDR3 reads TGTGCCAGCGTCGCCGGGACAGGGTGGAATGAGCAGTTCTTC. Translation gives CASVAGTGWNEQFF.

This chain uses TRBV5-1 with TRBJ2-3, with D perhaps TRBD1 (6 bases). V shed 0 bases and J shed 3 bases, with 11 bases lying between them. CDR1 is SGHRS, CDR2 YFSETQ, per germline. CDR3 size: 15 residues. The CDR3 protein is CASSLEGGRTDTQYF. The CDR3 nucleotides read TGCGCCAGCAGCTTGGAAGGGGGTAGAACAGATACGCAGTATTTT.

This clonotype was observed many times. This chain connects TRBV7-6 to TRBJ1-1; D might be TRBD1 (5 bases). V gave up 5 bases and J gave up 1 base, with 11 bases separating them. This CDR3 has 14 amino acids. Germline values: CDR1 SGHVS, CDR2 FNYEAQ. CDR3 region: CASSHTGQNTEAFF. The CDR3 DNA is TGTGCCAGCAGCCACACCGGACAGAACACTGAAGCTTTCTTT.

The rearrangement links TRBV20-1 to TRBJ2-1; D call uncertain. V was pared by 3 bases and J by 7 bases, with 10 bases between. The CDR3 consists of 12 residues. The germline CDR1 and CDR2 sequences are DFQATT and SNEGSKA (reference sequence). The CDR3 loop reads CSASWVMNEQFF. The CDR3 region has the DNA TGCAGTGCTAGTTGGGTGATGAATGAGCAGTTCTTC.

Many counts were recorded for this clonotype. The chain is built from TRBV7-9 and TRBJ1-6; no clear D gene. V lost 7 bases and J lost 7, with 8 bases in between. Germline assignment: CDR1 SEHNR and CDR2 FQNEAQ (reference sequence). This CDR3 is 12 amino acids long. The chain's CDR3 is CASTQANSPLHF. The DNA of the CDR3 is TGTGCCAGCACCCAGGCCAATTCACCCCTCCACTTT.

The chain couples TRBV6-6 to TRBJ1-4; D gene unclear. V was clipped by 9 bases and J by 10 bases, with 9 bases between them. The CDR3 runs 10 residues. CDR1 is MNHNY and CDR2 is SVGAGI in the germline V gene (reference sequence). The CDR3 here is CASGFAKLFF. Here the CDR3 DNA reads TGTGCCAGTGGGTTTGCAAAACTGTTTTTT.

This clonotype occurred a few times. The chain links TRBV6-5 to TRBJ2-7, with D uncertain. V lost 0 bases and J lost 6, with 18 bases in between. The CDR3 contains 16 residues. Germline V CDR1 and CDR2: MNHEY, SVGAGI. For the CDR3, the DNA is TGTGCCAGCAGTTACTCCGGACCTCGAACCTGGGGCGAGCAGTACTTC. Protein sequence: CASSYSGPRTWGEQYF.

CDR3 DNA: TGTGCCAGCAGCTTGGTTTCAGCGTTGAACACTGAAGCTTTCTTT. It encodes CASSLVSALNTEAFF. The V call is TRBV5-4, the J call TRBJ1-1, with no clear D. The CDR3 is 15 amino acids. Germline V lookup: CDR1 SGHNT, CDR2 YYREEE (reference sequence). Trimming removed 0 bases at V and 0 bases at J, with 9 bases between.

The chain uses TRBV5-4 and TRBJ2-7; TRBD1 agrees at 7 bases. The CDR3 runs 15 residues. Germline-derived CDR1 and CDR2 are SGHNT and YYREEE (reference sequence). Losses at the gene ends were 4 bases for V and 3 bases for J; bases not matched to a gene: 10. The CDR3 DNA follows: TGTGCCAGCAGCCCGAACCGGGACAGCCTCTACGAGCAGTACTTC. Residues: CASSPNRDSLYEQYF.

This clonotype was seen a single time. The chain combines TRBV5-4 with TRBJ2-5; 14 nucleotides line up with TRBD2. Per germline, CDR1 SGHNT and CDR2 YYREEE (reference sequence). The CDR3 runs to 15 residues. Trimming cost V 4 bases and J 3 bases; bases outside gene matches: 2. CDR3 nucleotide sequence: TGTGCCAGCAGCAGGGGACTAGCGGGAGAAGAGACCCAGTACTTC. Its protein is CASSRGLAGEETQYF.

The chain recombines TRBV28 with TRBJ2-1; no clear D gene. This CDR3 has 11 amino acids. Trimming took 6 bases from V and 7 from J, leaving 7 bases between them. Germline assignment: CDR1 MDHEN and CDR2 SYDVKM. The CDR3 region is CASSNLNEQFF. The CDR3 coding sequence is TGTGCCAGCAGCAACCTAAATGAGCAGTTCTTC.

This chain connects TRBV9 to TRBJ1-2; D is unclear. Trimming left V 0 bases short and J 8 bases short, with 17 bases between. The V gene's germline CDR1 is SGDLS and CDR2 YYNGEE. CDR3 length equals 15 residues. The CDR3 DNA reads TGTGCCAGCAGCGTAGCTTGGCAGCCGATGTTGGGCTACACCTTC. It translates to CASSVAWQPMLGYTF. The full variable domain, completed using reference TRBV9 and TRBJ1-2, is DSGVTQTPKHLITATGQRVTLRCSPRSGDLSVYWYQQSLDQGLQFLIQYYNGEERAKGNILERFSAQQFPDLHSELNLSSLELGDSALYFCASSVAWQPMLGYTFGSGTRLTVV.

This clonotype was recorded only once. The chain uses TRBV5-1 and TRBJ2-1, with 8 bases aligning to TRBD1. Looked up from germline, CDR1 is SGHRS and CDR2 is YFSETQ. The CDR3 covers 15 residues. V gave up 0 bases and J gave up 8 bases; unmatched junction bases: 7. The CDR3 nucleotides read TGCGCCAGCAGCTTGGTAGGACAGGGATTTGATGAGCAGTTCTTC. This codes for CASSLVGQGFDEQFF.

This chain uses TRBV6-2 or TRBV6-3 with TRBJ1-5, with 7 bases that match TRBD1. CDR3 length: 13 amino acids. Germline lookup yields CDR1 MNHEY and CDR2 SVGEGT. V shed 2 bases and J 7 bases; nucleotides not matched to a gene: 2. In DNA, the CDR3 is TGTGCCAGCAGTTACGGGACAGTACAGCCCCAGCATTTT. Its translation: CASSYGTVQPQHF.

The chain links TRBV18 to TRBJ2-3; the D gene could be TRBD1 or TRBD2 (5 bases each). The CDR3 spans 13 residues. Trimming shortened V by 3 bases and J by 4 bases, and 8 bases separated the two germline ends. Germline V gives CDR1 KGHSH, CDR2 LQKENI. CDR3 sequence (DNA): TGTGCCAGCTCACCTCTGGGGGCAGATACGCAGTATTTT. The encoded protein is CASSPLGADTQYF.